The clone carrying this T cell receptor beta chain was observed a handful of times. The junction differs from germline at one of its ends, possibly a read error. Combining iRepertoire HTBI primers with Arm-PCR of CDR3 regions, the authors built TCR beta libraries. TCRdb re-called the multiplex PCR reads through MiXCR, storing one row per CDR3 protein. This sample has 310,000 or so distinct CDR3 sequences; 22% occur once, and the top ten carry roughly three fifths. The CDR3 is made up of 16 amino acids. Looked up from germline, CDR1 is SGHTA and CDR2 is FQGNSA. The data were obtained in a study of regulatory T cells in long-lasting Graves disease. Time point given: persistent/refractory GD, antithyroid drugs over 5 years with positive TRAb. With RNA extracted from PBMCs as input, the TCR library was made.

Sequencing was performed on peripheral blood mononuclear cells (PBMCs), taken when the disease was refractory, from a patient treated with antithyroid drugs. This receptor was taken from a female donor with Graves disease. This chain connects TRBV7-2 to TRBJ1-3, with D perhaps matching TRBD1 (5 bases). DNA of the CDR3: TGTGCCAGCACCTTAGAGAGCGGGGGGTCTGGAAACACCATATATTTT. Its protein product is CASTLESGGSGNTIYF.